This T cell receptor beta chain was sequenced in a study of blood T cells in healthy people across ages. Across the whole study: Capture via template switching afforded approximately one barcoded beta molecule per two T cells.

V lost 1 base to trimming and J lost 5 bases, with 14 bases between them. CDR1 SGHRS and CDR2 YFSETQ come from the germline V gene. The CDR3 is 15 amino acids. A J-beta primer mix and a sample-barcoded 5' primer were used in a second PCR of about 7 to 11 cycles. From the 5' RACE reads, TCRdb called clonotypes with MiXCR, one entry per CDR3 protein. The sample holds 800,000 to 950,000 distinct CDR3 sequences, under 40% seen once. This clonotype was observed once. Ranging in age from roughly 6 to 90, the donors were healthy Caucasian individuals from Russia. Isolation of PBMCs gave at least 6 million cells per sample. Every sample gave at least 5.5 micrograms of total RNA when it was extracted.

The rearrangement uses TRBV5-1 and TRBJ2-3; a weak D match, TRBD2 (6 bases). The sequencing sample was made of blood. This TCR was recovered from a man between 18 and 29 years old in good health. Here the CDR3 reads CASSLITAGKDTQYF. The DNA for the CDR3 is TGCGCCAGCAGCTTGATCACGGCGGGGAAAGATACGCAGTATTTT. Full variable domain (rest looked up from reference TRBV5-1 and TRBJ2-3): KAGVTQTPRYLIKTRGQQVTLSCSPISGHRSVSWYQQTPGQGLQFLFEYFSETQRNKGNFPGRFSGRQFSNSRSEMNVSTLELGDSALYLCASSLITAGKDTQYFGPGTRLTVL.